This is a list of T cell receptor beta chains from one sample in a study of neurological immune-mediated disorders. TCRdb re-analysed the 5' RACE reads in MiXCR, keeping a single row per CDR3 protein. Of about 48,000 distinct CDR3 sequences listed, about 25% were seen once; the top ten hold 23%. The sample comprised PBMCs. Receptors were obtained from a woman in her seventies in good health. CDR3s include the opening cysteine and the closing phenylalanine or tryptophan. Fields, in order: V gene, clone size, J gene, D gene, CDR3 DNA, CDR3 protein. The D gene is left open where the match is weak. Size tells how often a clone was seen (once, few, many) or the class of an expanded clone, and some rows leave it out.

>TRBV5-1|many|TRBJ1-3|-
TGCGCCAGCAGCGCCCGCCCTCCAGGGGAGGCTGGAAACACCATATATTTT
CASSARPPGEAGNTIYF
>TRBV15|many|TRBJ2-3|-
TGTGCCACCAGGGCCATTCAACGGAGCGGGCTGATTCCTACGCAGTATTTT
CATRAIQRSGLIPTQYF
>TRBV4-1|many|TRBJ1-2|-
TGCGCCAGCAGCCCTTTGGCCAGGGCCGACTATGGCTACACCTTC
CASSPLARADYGYTF
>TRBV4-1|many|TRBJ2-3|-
TGCGCCAGCAGCCAATTGGGAGATCTCGGTAGGCAGTATTTT
CASSQLGDLGRQYF
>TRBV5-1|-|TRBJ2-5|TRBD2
TGCGCCAGCGGCCCGGGACTAGCTGGAGGGGAGACCCAGTACTTC
CASGPGLAGGETQYF
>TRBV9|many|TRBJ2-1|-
TGTGCCAGCAGCCCCGGACTTTGGTCCCACAATGAGCAGTTCTTC
CASSPGLWSHNEQFF
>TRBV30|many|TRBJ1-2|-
TGTGCCTGGAGTGAACCGGCCAGCCGAGCGGGCTACACCTTC
CAWSEPASRAGYTF
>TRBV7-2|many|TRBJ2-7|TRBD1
TGTGCCAGCAGCTTCGGACAGGGGGGGCCCTACGAGCAGTACTTC
CASSFGQGGPYEQYF
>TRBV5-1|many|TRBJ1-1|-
TGCGCCAGCCGAGAGTTCGACAGACTCGGGACTGAAGCTTTCTTT
CASREFDRLGTEAFF
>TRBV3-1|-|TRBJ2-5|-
TGTGCCAGCAGCCAAGATCTTGAGACCCAGTACTTC
CASSQDLETQYF
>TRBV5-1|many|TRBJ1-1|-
TGCGCCAGCAGCCCAGGACAGACTGCCGGCACTGAAGCTTTCTTT
CASSPGQTAGTEAFF
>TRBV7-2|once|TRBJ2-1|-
TGTGCCAGCAGATACATCCTCCAATCCAATGAGCAGTTCTTC
CASRYILQSNEQFF
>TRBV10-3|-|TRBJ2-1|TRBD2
TGTGCCATCAGTGAGTCCCAACGCCCGGGACTAGCGGGGGGCGCTTTCAATGAGCAGTTCTTC
CAISESQRPGLAGGAFNEQFF
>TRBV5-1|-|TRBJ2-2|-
TGCGCCAGCAGCCCGGGGCTATCGGTCAACACCGGGGAGCTGTTTTTT
CASSPGLSVNTGELFF
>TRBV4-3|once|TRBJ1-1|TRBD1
TGCGCCAGCAGCCCCCTGGCCAGGGGGGAAGCGAACACTGAAGCTTTCTTT
CASSPLARGEANTEAFF
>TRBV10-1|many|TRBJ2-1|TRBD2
TGCGCCAGCAGAAACGAAGCGGGGGCCTCGGGTGAGCAGTTCTTC
CASRNEAGASGEQFF
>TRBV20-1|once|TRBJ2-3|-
TGCAGTGCTAGAGACGTATTCACAGATACGCAGTATTTT
CSARDVFTDTQYF
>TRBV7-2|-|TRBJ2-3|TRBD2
TGTGCCAGCAGTAGCGGGGGGGCCGGCGCGCAGTATTTT
CASSSGGAGAQYF
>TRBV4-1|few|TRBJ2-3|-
TGCGCCAGCAGCCAAGATCTCCGCACAGATACGCAGTATTTT
CASSQDLRTDTQYF
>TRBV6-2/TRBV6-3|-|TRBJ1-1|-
TGTGCCAGCAGTTACGAAAGGAAATGGGCGAACACTGAAGCTTTCTTT
CASSYERKWANTEAFF
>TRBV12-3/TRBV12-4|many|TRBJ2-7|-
TGTGCCAGCAGTTTTGGGGGCGGGAGTTGGTACGAGCAGTACTTC
CASSFGGGSWYEQYF
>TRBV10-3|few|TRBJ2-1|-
TGTGCCATCAGTGAGACGATGGAGGGCTCCTACAATGAGCAGTTCTTC
CAISETMEGSYNEQFF